This TCR beta chain was captured in a study of T-cell reconstitution after alpha-beta-depleted transplantation in children. The V and J ends lost 5 bases and 7 bases, in that order; junction bases with no gene match: 14. Germline V gene sequence: CDR1 MNHEY, CDR2 SMNVEV (reference sequence). CDR3 length: 16 residues. Unique molecular identifiers were incorporated into the prepared TCRbeta library. TCRdb analysed the PCR reads with MiXCR anew, one entry per CDR3 protein. The profile shows roughly 300,000 distinct CDR3 sequences, approximately 10% of them singletons. This clonotype was counted many times.

Material: peripheral blood, obtained 180 days after TCRalphabeta/CD19-depleted stem cell transplant. The V call is TRBV27, the J call TRBJ2-1; TRBD1 aligns across 7 bases. The receptor comes from a male patient aged 2 to 9 who had a stem cell transplant for chronic granulomatous disease, so the T cells may come from the graft donor. In nucleotides, the CDR3 is TGTGCCAGCAGTATACTGTCTCAGGCAGGGGGAAATGAGCAGTTCTTC. It specifies CASSILSQAGGNEQFF.